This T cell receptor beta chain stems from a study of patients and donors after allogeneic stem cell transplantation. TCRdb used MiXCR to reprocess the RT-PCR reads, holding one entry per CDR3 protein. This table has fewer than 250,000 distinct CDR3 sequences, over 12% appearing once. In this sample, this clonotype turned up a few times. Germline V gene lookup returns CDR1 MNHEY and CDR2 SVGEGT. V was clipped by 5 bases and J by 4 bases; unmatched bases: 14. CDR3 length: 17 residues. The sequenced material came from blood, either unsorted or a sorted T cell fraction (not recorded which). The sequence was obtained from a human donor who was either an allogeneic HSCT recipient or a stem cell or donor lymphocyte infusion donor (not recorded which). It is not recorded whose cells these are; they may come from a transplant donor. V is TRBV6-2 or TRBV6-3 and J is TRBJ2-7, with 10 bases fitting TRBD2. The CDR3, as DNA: TGTGCCAGCAGTGTCACTAGCGGGGAGAGAGTTCGGTACGAGCAGTACTTC. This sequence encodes CASSVTSGERVRYEQYF.